This paragraph covers one T cell receptor (beta chain) sequence. The target antigen is unknown. The source of the sample is a study of CD8 T cells in Susac syndrome. Study as a whole: Clinical remission applied to under ten sequenced Susac syndrome patients, and six had active disease.

Trimming removed 8 bases from V and 7 bases from J; junction bases left unmatched: 8. Germline V gene data show CDR1 as MDHEN and CDR2 as SYDVKM. This CDR3 region has 12 residues. Broader study findings: The CD4+ T cell repertoires, which came from Susac syndrome patients, showed no sign of clonal expansion.

The authors negatively isolated CD8+ and CD4+ T cells and FACS-enriched TEMRA cells. RNA amounts of about 0.5 to 1 ug underwent reverse transcription with random hexamers. One entry per CDR3 protein, called by TCRdb with MiXCR from the immunoSEQ multiplex PCR reads. The data show some 110,000 distinct CDR3 sequences, 96% seen once. The V and J genes are TRBV28 and TRBJ2-7; 7 bases map to TRBD2. The sample was CD4+ T cells from PBMCs. This TCR derives from a human donor with Susac syndrome. The CDR3 protein is CASGGTIREQYF. CDR3 coding DNA: TGTGCCAGCGGTGGGACTATTCGGGAGCAGTACTTC.